This TCR beta chain was identified during a study of blood T cell repertoires in COVID-19. Background on the study: In each case, the material was cDNA or gDNA derived from T cells, B-cell-depleted T cells, or PBMCs.

Seattle patients were enrolled while actively infected and followed longitudinally. Authors' methods: Counts of nucleated cells, estimated from reference gene primer amplification, were obtained. Repertoires were generated with immunoSEQ multiplex PCR, while TCRdb's copy carries only in-frame clones and drops some. The D gene and trimming were derived from the DNA, and the V and J assignments and clone size from that table. The profile shows around 63,000 clones, over 60% of them singletons. Material for sequencing was peripheral blood. This clonotype was sampled from a woman aged 65 to 85 with COVID-19, enrolled during active disease.

CDR3 DNA sequence: TGTGCCAGTAGTATAGGGGCCTTGAACACTGAAGCTTTCTTT. Protein product: CASSIGALNTEAFF. The V call is TRBV19, the J call TRBJ1-1; D is unresolved. V was clipped by 1 base and J by 0 bases, with 6 bases between them. The germline V gene encodes CDR1 LNHDA and CDR2 SQIVND (reference sequence). This CDR3 contains 14 residues.